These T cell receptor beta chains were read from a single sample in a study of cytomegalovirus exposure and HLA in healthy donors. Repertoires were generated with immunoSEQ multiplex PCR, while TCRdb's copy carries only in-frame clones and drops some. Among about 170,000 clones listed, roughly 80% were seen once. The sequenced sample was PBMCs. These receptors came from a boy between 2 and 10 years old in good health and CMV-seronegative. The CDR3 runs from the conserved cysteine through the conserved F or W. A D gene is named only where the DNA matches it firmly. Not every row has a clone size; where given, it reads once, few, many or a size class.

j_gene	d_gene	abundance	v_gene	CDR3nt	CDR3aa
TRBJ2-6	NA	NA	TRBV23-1	TGCGCCAGCAGTCAATCGCAGGGGACTGGGGCCAACGTCCTGACTTTC	CASSQSQGTGANVLTF
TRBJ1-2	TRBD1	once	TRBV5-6	TGTGCCAGCAGCTCGGGACAGGGCCAAGATGGCTACACCTTC	CASSSGQGQDGYTF
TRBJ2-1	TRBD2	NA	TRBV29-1	TGCAGCGTTGAACCCCTCCCCCGGGGCGGGAGAGGGAATGAGCAGTTCTTC	CSVEPLPRGGRGNEQFF
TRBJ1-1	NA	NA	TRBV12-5	TGTGCTAGTGCTGTATCAGGCTCTCTTGAAGCTTTCTTT	CASAVSGSLEAFF
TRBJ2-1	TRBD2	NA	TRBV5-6	TGTGCCAGCAGGTCCCCGGGACTAGCGGGTTACAATGAGCAGTTCTTC	CASRSPGLAGYNEQFF
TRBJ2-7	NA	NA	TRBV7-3	TGTGCCAGCAGCCTGGAGGGAGCCTTTCAGTCCGAGCAGTACTTC	CASSLEGAFQSEQYF
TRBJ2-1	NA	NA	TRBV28	TGTGCCAGCAGTCCTATGGGACTCGGGGTCTACAATGAGCAGTTCTTC	CASSPMGLGVYNEQFF
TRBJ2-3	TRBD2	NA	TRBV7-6	TGTGCCAGCAGCTTAGAGAGCGGGAGGGCGGATACGCAGTATTTT	CASSLESGRADTQYF
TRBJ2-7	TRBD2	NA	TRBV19	TGTGCCAGTAGTATCGCTAGCGGGACCTCCTACGAGCAGTACTTC	CASSIASGTSYEQYF
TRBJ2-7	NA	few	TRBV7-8	TGTGCCAGCAGCTTAGCGCAGGGTGCTATCAAGGCCTACGAGCAGTACTTC	CASSLAQGAIKAYEQYF
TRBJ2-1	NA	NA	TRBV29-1	TGCAGCGTTGAAATCGAGTCCTACAATGAGCAGTTCTTC	CSVEIESYNEQFF
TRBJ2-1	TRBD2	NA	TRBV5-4	TGTGCCAGCAGCAGGACTAGCGGGAGGTTCTATGAGCAGTTCTTC	CASSRTSGRFYEQFF
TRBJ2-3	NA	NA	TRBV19	TGTGCCAGTAGTATAGCGTACACCAGCACAGGTACGCAGTATTTT	CASSIAYTSTGTQYF
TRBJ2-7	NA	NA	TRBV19	TGTGCCAGTAGTAAGGAGGGGGCAGTTGAGCAGTACTTC	CASSKEGAVEQYF
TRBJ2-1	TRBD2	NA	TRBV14	TGTGCCAGCAGCCAACTCCTAATGGGGCCAGGGATACGCGGGAGTAGCTCCTACAATGAGCAGTTCTTC	CASSQLLMGPGIRGSSSYNEQFF
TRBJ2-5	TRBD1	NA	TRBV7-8	TGTGCCAGCAGCATCGGGACAGGGGAGACCCAGTACTTC	CASSIGTGETQYF
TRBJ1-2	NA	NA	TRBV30	TGTGCCTGGAGTCAAGGCAGGGCTTATGGCTACACCTTC	CAWSQGRAYGYTF
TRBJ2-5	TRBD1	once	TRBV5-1	TGCGCCAGCAGCTCGGGACAGGGCGAAGAGACCCAGTACTTC	CASSSGQGEETQYF
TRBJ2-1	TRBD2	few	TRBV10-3	TGTGCCATCAGTGAGTACAATGGACTAGCCGGGAATGAGCAGTTCTTC	CAISEYNGLAGNEQFF
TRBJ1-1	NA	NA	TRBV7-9	TGTGCCAGCAGCTTACTTCCAGGACAAATGAGCACTGAAGCTTTCTTT	CASSLLPGQMSTEAFF
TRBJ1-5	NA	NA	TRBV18	TGTGCCAGCTCACTCAAACCGAGGGGAGGGGGCAATCAGCCCCAGCATTTT	CASSLKPRGGGNQPQHF
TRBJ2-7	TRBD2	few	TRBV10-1	TGCGCCTCCAACCCTAGCGGTAAACCCTACGAGCAGTACTTC	CASNPSGKPYEQYF
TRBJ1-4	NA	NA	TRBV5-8	TGTGCCAGCAGCTTGGGCAGGGGAATTAATGAAAAACTGTTTTTT	CASSLGRGINEKLFF
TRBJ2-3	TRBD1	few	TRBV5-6	TGTGCCAGCAGCTACGGGACAGGGTCAGATACGCAGTATTTT	CASSYGTGSDTQYF
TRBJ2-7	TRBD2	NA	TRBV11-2	TGTGCCAGCAGCTTAGTCCCCACTCTTAGCGGGAACTCCTCCTACGAGCAGTACTTC	CASSLVPTLSGNSSYEQYF
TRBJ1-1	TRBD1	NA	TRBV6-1	TGTGCCAGCAGTCCGGGACAGGGGGCTAATACTGAAGCTTTCTTT	CASSPGQGANTEAFF
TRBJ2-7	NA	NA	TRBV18	TGTGCCAGCTCACCTGAGGCGGCCTACGAGCAGTACTTC	CASSPEAAYEQYF
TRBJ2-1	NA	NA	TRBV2	TGTGCCAGCAGAAGGGACTTGAGCTCCTACAATGAGCAGTTCTTC	CASRRDLSSYNEQFF
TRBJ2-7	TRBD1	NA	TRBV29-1	TGCAGCGTTGAAGGGACAGGGAGTGAGGGCGGGCAGTACTTC	CSVEGTGSEGGQYF
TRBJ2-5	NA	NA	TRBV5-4	TGTGCCAGCAGCTTGGCGGCAGGGGAGACCCAGTACTTC	CASSLAAGETQYF
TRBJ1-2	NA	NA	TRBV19	TGTGCCAGTAGTATCCCAGGGCCCGGCTACACCTTC	CASSIPGPGYTF
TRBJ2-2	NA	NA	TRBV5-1	TGCGCCAGCAGCCTGAGCCTTCCTAACACCGGGGAGCTGTTTTTT	CASSLSLPNTGELFF
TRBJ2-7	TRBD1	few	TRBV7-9	TGTGCCAGCAGCTCACCCAGTCTATCCGGGACAGCCTACGAGCAGTACTTC	CASSSPSLSGTAYEQYF
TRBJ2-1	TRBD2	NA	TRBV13	TGTGCCAGCAGCTCCCTGCCGGGACTAGCGGGAGGAATCTCCTACAATGAGCAGTTCTTC	CASSSLPGLAGGISYNEQFF
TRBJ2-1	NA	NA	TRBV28	TGTGCCAGCAGTTTAGCGTGGGGGCGGGAGTCAGACAATGAGCAGTTCTTC	CASSLAWGRESDNEQFF
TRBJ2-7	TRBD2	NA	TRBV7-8	TGTGCCAGCAGCTTATTTGTGTTGGCTAGCGGGAGTGACGAGCAGTACTTC	CASSLFVLASGSDEQYF
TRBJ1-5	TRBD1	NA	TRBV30	TGTGCCTGGAAAAGAAAACCGACAGGGGACAATCAGCCCCAGCATTTT	CAWKRKPTGDNQPQHF
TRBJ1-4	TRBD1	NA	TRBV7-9	TGTGCCAGCAGCTTTGTACCGGGACAGGGTGAGGAAAAACTGCTTTTT	CASSFVPGQGEEKLLF
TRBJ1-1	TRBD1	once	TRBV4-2	TGTGCCAGCAGCCAAGATTCTGAAGGACAGGCGAGGCGAGCTTTCTTT	CASSQDSEGQARRAFF
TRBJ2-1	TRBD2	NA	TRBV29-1	TGCAGCGTTGAAGATCAGAAGACTAGCGGCGTTAATGAGCAGTTCTTC	CSVEDQKTSGVNEQFF
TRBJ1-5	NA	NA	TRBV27	TGTGCCAGCAGTTTAAGGGGTAAGGATCAGCCCCAGCATTTT	CASSLRGKDQPQHF
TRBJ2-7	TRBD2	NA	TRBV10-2	TGCGCCACCGGACTAGCTAAGTACGAGCAGTACTTC	CATGLAKYEQYF
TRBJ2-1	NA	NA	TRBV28	TGTGCCAGCAGTTTCGGGAGAGGGTTGAGAGGCGAGTACAATGAGCAGTTCTTC	CASSFGRGLRGEYNEQFF
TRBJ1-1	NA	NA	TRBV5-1	TGCGCCAGCAGCTTGGCCGGGAACACTGAAGCTTTCTTT	CASSLAGNTEAFF
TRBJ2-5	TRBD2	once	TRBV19	TGTGCCAGTTCAAAAGGGTCTAGCGGGAGTGGTGAGACCCAGTACTTC	CASSKGSSGSGETQYF